The rows below give T cell receptor beta chains drawn from one sample of a study of CD8+CD57+ T cells in acquired aplastic anemia. TCRdb ran MiXCR on the reads and lists one entry per CDR3 protein. The table has some 150,000 distinct CDR3 sequences, over 55% seen once. Sequencing was performed on sorted CD4+, CD8+, or CD8+CD57+ T cells (not recorded which) from PBMCs. These receptors all come from a human donor with aplastic anemia. The CDR3 runs from the conserved cysteine through the conserved F or W. For some rows the clone size is stated as once, few or many, or as a class when expanded; others skip it.

size | V | CDR3
. | TRBV20-1 | CSALQLLTEAFF
few | TRBV5-8 | CASSLRQGIPYEQYF
. | TRBV24-1 | CAIGRGIREQFF
. | TRBV4-2 | CATKAEIGYGQFF
few | TRBV2 | CASSSRGGSYEQYF
many | TRBV6-4 | CASSRLAGTDTQYF
. | TRBV7-8 | CASSWAQTQYF
once | TRBV29-1 | CSVAGGQNEQYF
. | TRBV7-6 | CASSFQAPDFQETQYF
. | TRBV2 | CASTELGQRPNEKLFF
. | TRBV7-9 | CASSLAPASTDTQYF
. | TRBV7-6 | CASSSTGSPYEQYF
. | TRBV20-1 | CSARLLQGGGQPVERLFF
few | TRBV7-9 | CASSSGLRTGELFF
. | TRBV15 | CATRRTGTVVSNQPQHF
. | TRBV7-6 | CASSLELAGGGETQHF
. | TRBV10-2 | CASGLLGPETQYF
many | TRBV20-1 | CSARDRDPGTQYF
. | TRBV12-3/TRBV12-4 | CASSDLGTSGYNEQFF
once | TRBV24-1 | CATSDSGEVGYTF
few | TRBV10-1 | CASSEQYTDTQYF
few | TRBV20-1 | CSATRDTTYEQYF
. | TRBV6-1 | CASSYSEQGGYEQYF
. | TRBV20-1 | CSASTLSYEQYF
. | TRBV5-1 | CASSSSQRDRVGGQYF
. | TRBV7-8 | CASSINRAYNEQFF
. | TRBV15 | CATSRDGFYGYTF
. | TRBV7-2 | CASRDQWGYEQYF
once | TRBV20-1 | CSARDRGQWRTYEQYF
once | TRBV2 | CASRRYPGLATGERDTQYF
once | TRBV29-1 | CSVNGQRLYEQYF
. | TRBV5-1 | CASSTSGRAGEQYF